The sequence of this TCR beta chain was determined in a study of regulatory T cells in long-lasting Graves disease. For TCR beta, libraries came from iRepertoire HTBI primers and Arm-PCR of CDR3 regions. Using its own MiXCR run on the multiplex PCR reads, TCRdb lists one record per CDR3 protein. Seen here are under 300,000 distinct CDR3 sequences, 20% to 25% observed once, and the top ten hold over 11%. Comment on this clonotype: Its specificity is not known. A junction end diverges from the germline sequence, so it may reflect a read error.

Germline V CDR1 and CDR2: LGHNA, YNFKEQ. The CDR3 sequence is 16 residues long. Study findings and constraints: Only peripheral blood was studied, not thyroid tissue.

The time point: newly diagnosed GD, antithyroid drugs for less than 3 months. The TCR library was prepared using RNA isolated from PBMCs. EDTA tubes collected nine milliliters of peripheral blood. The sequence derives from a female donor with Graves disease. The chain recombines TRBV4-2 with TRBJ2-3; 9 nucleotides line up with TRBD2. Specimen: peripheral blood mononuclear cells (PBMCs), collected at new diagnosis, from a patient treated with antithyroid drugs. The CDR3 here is CANSQDAGGGPDTQYF. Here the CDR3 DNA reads TGTGCCAACAGCCAAGATGCGGGAGGGGGCCCAGATACGCAGTATTTT.